The sequence of this T cell receptor beta chain was determined in a study of cytomegalovirus exposure and HLA in healthy donors (dated by TCRdb to 2015 to 2018). Concerning the study at large: An earlier analysis of more than 550 of the donors reported about 280 Gb of sequence data and 95 million to 140 million unique TCR beta sequences obtained from 150 million to 200 million T cells. Roughly 300 gigabases of sequencing data and tens of millions of unique TCR sequences were included in an early release covering about 700 HLA-typed donors. The genetic ancestry cluster associated with self-reported Caucasian donors included 81% of the roughly 400 genotyped donors. The study aimed to test whether cataloging public T cell receptors could reveal signatures of past pathogen exposure. The study used immunosequencing to profile the T cell repertoires of around 600 subjects and linked those repertoires to cytomegalovirus serostatus. In addition to the first cohort of 650 to 750 subjects, a separate validation cohort of 130 or so different subjects was used. The study combined high-throughput TCR immunosequencing, statistical association of individual TCRs with disease status, and machine learning to predict cytomegalovirus infection status. A later analysis re-examined previously published TCR beta repertoires from just over 650 donors and added high-resolution HLA genotyping to investigate patterns of TCR occurrence. The later analysis used no new phenotypic data to find candidate immune exposures, relying instead on TCR beta sequences and their occurrence across donors. To decide whether each TCR beta V gene segment behaved as functional or pseudogenic, an earlier analysis of approximately 590 of the donors relied on high-throughput TCR beta sequencing. Donor age, sex, ethnicity and CMV serostatus were compiled alongside the repertoire data. A later genetic analysis used genome-wide SNP genotypes for 398 of the 666 donors, treating that subset as a discovery cohort. All discovery cohort repertoires had been generated on a single sequencing platform. Both class I and class II loci were covered by HLA typing, at four-digit resolution. Typing coverage differed by locus: A, B, C, DRB1 and DQB1 were typed in about 629-640 donors, DQA1 in about 510, DPA1 in 600 to 610, and DPB1 in roughly 450. Because of strong linkage in the cohort, 4 to 6 DR-DQ haplotypes were treated as single units for association and clustering. On average, over 200,000 unique TCR beta nucleotide sequences were sequenced per donor among about 400 genotyped donors of the cohort, with about 19% of those sequences being non-productive. Overall results and qualifications from the work: Sequencing depth was assumed to be roughly uniform across donors in the presence/absence analyses, though that assumption may not hold. A later analysis found that most CMV-associated TCR beta chains appeared HLA-restricted, with HLA associations seemingly driven largely by CMV exposure. A later analysis reported that several top co-occurrence clusters appeared linked to parvovirus B19, influenza, CMV and Epstein-Barr virus. The authors suggested that the approach could potentially be extended to other disease states and immunological phenotypes. Cytomegalovirus status was reported to be diagnosed by the classifier with high specificity and sensitivity in both the original and validation cohorts. In an earlier analysis of 500 to 650 of the donors, most TCR beta V segments appeared in productive rearrangements about 87% or about 30% of the time, broadly matching IMGT annotations. Some IMGT-functional V segments, including TRBV6-2 and TRBV6-3, could not be distinguished by the 87-base-pair reads and were therefore excluded. Correlated functional status among segregating V segments might be attributable to linkage disequilibrium, but an unknown experimental factor could not be ruled out. A later analysis found that TCR association rates varied across HLA loci, with DRB1 alleles showing the most associated TCRs and HLA-C alleles the fewest. When HLA alleles, especially DR and DQ, strongly co-occurred, attributing TCR associations to individual alleles was difficult. In the study, 150 to 200 TCR beta chains were listed as associated with cytomegalovirus. Across donors, most TCR sequences were observed very rarely, whereas some public TCRs were present in many individuals. The earlier analysis of about 600 of the donors excluded over 15 rarely observed V segments, including chromosome 9 orphons, because counts were too low. Because HLA typing was missing for some donors at each locus, association tests included only the typed subset. A later genetic analysis associated a missense DCLRE1C variant with V-gene and J-gene trimming of TCR beta chains, and an independent cohort replicated the association. A group of highly shared sequence variants was considered likely to be a technical artifact of the sequencing pipeline. A later analysis associated 17,000 or so TCR beta sequences with specific HLA alleles at a false discovery rate of 0.05. A later genetic analysis reported fewer N-insertions in productive TCRs among donors in an Asian-associated ancestry cluster than the roughly 700-donor mean. For the cohort, immune exposure information was limited to CMV serostatus. A further reported finding was that TCR beta sequences accurately predicted the HLA-A and HLA-B alleles for most subjects in the first cohort. In a later analysis, HLA-associated TCR beta chains showed more clonal expansion and lower generation probabilities than non-associated chains that were equally common. The cohort was sequenced for TCR beta chains only, and without alpha or paired-chain data the features that could be detected were limited. In vitro tests confirmed that a few of the cytomegalovirus-associated TCR beta chains recognize cytomegalovirus antigens.

The germline V gene gives CDR1 as SGHAT and CDR2 as FQNNGV. V and J are truncated by 1 base and 0 bases respectively, leaving an intervening sequence of 6 bases. The CDR3, cysteine through phenylalanine, is 14 amino acids long. Left in the record is the CDR3 DNA by itself, 42 bases read in frame from the first base. The library was obtained by the immunoSEQ multiplex PCR assay. For the multiplex PCR, a mixture combining 60 forward primers for TCR Vbeta segments and 13 reverse primers for TCR Jbeta segments was used. The CDR3 region of rearranged TCR beta genes was amplified from genomic DNA with a multiplex PCR assay. On the Illumina HiSeq System, the amplified TCR beta libraries were sequenced as 87-base-pair reads. Per the original workflow: In a later analysis, some 80 million unique TCR beta chains were counted across the 500 to 700 repertoires, and around 10 million of these chains were shared by at least two donors. Raw reads were error-corrected and collapsed into unique sequences with a nearest-neighbor algorithm that merged closely related sequences to remove PCR and sequencing errors. CDR3 sequences were aligned to IMGT reference sequences to assign V, D and J gene segments. For a sequence to be retained, a match of at least six nucleotides was required to both a V gene segment and a J gene segment. Rearrangements were called productive when the CDR3 lacked stop codons and stayed in frame with V and J; all others were non-productive. Following IMGT convention, CDR3 was defined as the stretch from the second conserved V-encoded cysteine up to the conserved J-encoded phenylalanine. In an earlier analysis of more than 550 of the donors, sequences lacking an unambiguous match to a single V gene segment were excluded. An earlier analysis of a few hundred of the donors classified V segments as functional when productive rearrangements were above 56.7% and as segregating when the standard deviation between donors was above 5%. A statistical classification framework was built for diagnosing cytomegalovirus status from the catalog of TCR beta chain sequences. In a later analysis, TCR nucleotide sequences were compared against IMGT/GENE-DB human TR gene sequences so that V and J genes could be assigned. The TCRdist pipeline was used in a later analysis to assign CDR3 sequences and most-parsimonious VDJ recombination scenarios. In a later analysis, each TCR beta chain was defined by its CDR3 amino acid sequence together with its V-gene family, and reads lacking a unique V-gene family were excluded. In a later analysis, 500 to 700 highly shared, low-generation-probability nucleotide sequences were removed to address suspected cross-contamination and a sequencing artifact. A later analysis calculated a clonal expansion index for each public chain from normalized within-repertoire ranks of inferred template counts. In a later analysis, generation probabilities were computed using a VDJ recombination model fitted to out-of-frame rearrangements, and the results were checked against IGoR. Hypergeometric tests were used in a later analysis to score TCR-TCR, TCR-HLA and TCR-CMV co-occurrence, with a repertoire-size bias correction applied to the TCR pairs. To estimate false discovery rates, a later analysis permuted the HLA or CMV assignments 20 times. In a later analysis, co-occurring TCRs were grouped with DBSCAN, and TCRdist sequence similarity was added when clustering was performed within HLA-allele-positive subsets. Repertoires with fewer than 30,000 or more than 120,000 public chains were left out of co-occurrence clustering, as were several repertoires with anomalous nucleotide sharing. What TCRdb holds here is the immuneACCESS table cut down to in-frame rearrangements. Part of the clones is not present; checked against another copy, under half of the missing clones reflect an unresolved V gene, and the others are unexplained. Clone size and V and J calls were adopted from that table, with D and trimming inferred from the DNA. This sample is represented by around 91,000 clones; 60% to 75% of them were singletons. The ten largest clones add up to approximately 3% of the sample.

As to this clone: The antigen it recognizes is unknown. The input lacks base qualities; no much larger clone sits a single base away.

The cohort comprised fewer than 700 healthy bone marrow donors. At the time of sampling, all cohort members were nominally healthy, though unrecorded immune exposures were likely present. The donor tested CMV seronegative and was one of the 352 seronegative cohort members. Every donor gave a peripheral blood sample, and the peripheral blood mononuclear cells from that sample were used for TCR beta sequencing. The Qiagen DNeasy Blood Extraction Kit was used to extract genomic DNA from the blood cell samples. This TCR came from a man aged 55 to 70 in good health and CMV-seronegative. The sequencing input was PBMCs. The chain was built from TRBV11-2 and TRBJ1-2; no D segment can be confidently identified. The DNA sequence follows: TGTGCCAGCAGCTTAGCAAGCACTAACTATGGCTACACCTTC. Its translation is CASSLASTNYGYTF.